These 14 T cell receptor beta chains were sequenced from one sample in a study of vaccination effects on CD4 cells after COVID-19. These receptors' antigens are unknown. This table comes from immunoSEQ multiplex PCR, and its TCRdb copy is limited to in-frame clones, with some not included. The profile shows more than 25,000 clones, about 66% of them singletons. With the ViraFEST assay, the study expanded antigen-specific CD4+ T cells using viral peptide pools, then sequenced them. Cells that had been cultured for 10 days were the source of isolated CD4+ T cells. The sample consisted of CD4+ T cells from PBMCs cultured with HCoV-229E spike peptides, taken before COVID-19 vaccination. All receptors derive from a human donor who received a COVID-19 vaccine.

This clone was seen a few times. CDR3 DNA sequence: TGTGCCAGCAGTGATCAGGCTAAGGGTGAAAAACTGTTTTTT. Translation gives CASSDQAKGEKLFF. The chain combines TRBV25-1 with TRBJ1-4; no definite D call. The CDR3 has 14 residues. Trimming left V 3 bases short and J 7 bases short, with 12 bases between. CDR1 is MGHDK and CDR2 is SYGVNS in the germline V gene.

CDR3 protein: CASSLEGTSREQYF. CDR3 DNA: TGTGCCAGCAGCTTAGAGGGCACATCGAGGGAGCAGTACTTC. The rearrangement links TRBV11-2 to TRBJ2-7; no reliable D call. V was clipped by 0 bases and J by 7 bases, with 13 bases between them. CDR3 length: 14 amino acids. Germline V gene lookup returns CDR1 SGHAT and CDR2 FQNNGV.

The chain uses TRBV7-2 and TRBJ2-1, with TRBD2 matching 10 bases. Looked up from germline, CDR1 is SGHTA and CDR2 is FQGNSA. V dropped 10 bases and J dropped 4; count of bases not matched to a gene: 10. This CDR3 has 15 amino acids. The chain's CDR3 is CATTQRGGRYNEQFF. For the CDR3, the DNA is TGTGCCACCACTCAGCGGGGGGGCAGGTACAATGAGCAGTTCTTC.

The chain joins TRBV9 to TRBJ1-1; unclear D gene. The germline V and J ends were trimmed by 0 bases and 0 bases, with 9 bases remaining between them. The CDR3 is 15 residues long. Germline loops: CDR1 SGDLS, CDR2 YYNGEE. CDR3 bases: TGTGCCAGCAGCGTAGTGGCAGGAGTGAACACTGAAGCTTTCTTT. Translated: CASSVVAGVNTEAFF.

Here the CDR3 reads CASSLIKARANYGYTF. The CDR3 bases are TGTGCCAGCAGCTTAATAAAGGCGAGAGCTAACTATGGCTACACCTTC. The chain links TRBV7-2 to TRBJ1-2; D is unclear. Germline V gene sequence: CDR1 SGHTA, CDR2 FQGNSA. The CDR3 sequence is 16 residues long. V dropped 2 bases and J dropped 0 bases, with 13 bases sitting between them.

This clone was observed once. The chain links TRBV5-1 to TRBJ2-1; the match to TRBD2 covers 12 bases. The CDR3 covers 19 residues. CDR1 is SGHRS and CDR2 is YFSETQ in the germline V gene. J gave up 0 bases and V 4 bases, and 11 bases lay outside the gene matches. The CDR3 nucleotides read TGCGCCAGCAGCCCTACGGGACTAGCGGGCTCCAGCTCCTACAATGAGCAGTTCTTC. Its protein product is CASSPTGLAGSSSYNEQFF.

This chain connects TRBV11-2 to TRBJ1-1, with a tentative D call TRBD1 (5 bases). V was clipped by 3 bases and J by 0 bases, with 14 bases between them. Germline loops: CDR1 SGHAT, CDR2 FQNNGV. The CDR3 is 16 amino acids. The CDR3 DNA is TGTGCCAGCAGCTTCAATAGCTGGGGGGTGAACACTGAAGCTTTCTTT. Protein sequence: CASSFNSWGVNTEAFF.

This chain uses TRBV19 with TRBJ2-1; D possibly corresponds to TRBD1 (6 bases). The germline V gene has CDR1 LNHDA and CDR2 SQIVND (reference sequence). Trimming removed 7 bases from V and 8 bases from J, with 9 bases in between. CDR3 length equals 11 residues. CDR3 DNA: TGTGCCAGTAATGAGGGGGATGAGCAGTTCTTC. This translates into CASNEGDEQFF.

The CDR3, as DNA: TGCGCCAGCAGCCAAGATCTGGCAGGGGGGAGTGCTTTCTTT. As protein: CASSQDLAGGSAFF. The V call is TRBV4-3, the J call TRBJ1-1; 7 bases map to TRBD1. The germline CDR1 and CDR2 sequences are LGHNA and YSLEER. J was trimmed by 11 bases and V by 0 bases; bases with no gene match: 9. This CDR3 region has 14 residues.

The CDR3 protein is CASRDRAFYGYTF. DNA for the CDR3: TGTGCCAGCAGGGACAGGGCCTTTTATGGCTACACCTTC. The chain employs TRBV2 and TRBJ1-2; 8 bases are a match to TRBD1. V gave up 6 bases and J gave up 5 bases; unmatched junction bases: 5. The CDR3 is 13 amino acids. Germline CDR1 SNHLY, CDR2 FYNNEI.

This chain joins TRBV6-5 and TRBJ2-1; TRBD2 aligns across 8 bases. This CDR3 region has 14 residues. Looked up from germline, CDR1 is MNHEY and CDR2 is SVGAGI. The V segment lost 9 bases and the J segment 7 bases; nucleotides outside the gene matches: 11. The CDR3 bases are TGTGCCAGTAAATTAGGGGCTAGCGGGAATGAGCAGTTCTTC. Its protein product is CASKLGASGNEQFF.

This rearrangement joins TRBV4-2 to TRBJ1-3, with no clear D. V lost 0 bases to trimming and J lost 0 bases, with 12 bases between them. This CDR3 comprises 17 residues. From germline, CDR1 is LGHNA and CDR2 YNFKEQ. CDR3 protein: CASSQESASGSGNTIYF. In DNA, the CDR3 is TGTGCCAGCAGCCAAGAATCGGCTTCCGGCTCTGGAAACACCATATATTTT.

This clone occurred once. The chain has TRBV7-8 and TRBJ2-1, with D perhaps TRBD2 (6 bases). CDR1 and CDR2 from the germline V gene are SGHVS and FQNEAQ. The germline V and J ends were trimmed by 5 bases and 8 bases, with 13 bases remaining between them. The CDR3 length is 13 residues. Here the CDR3 DNA reads TGTGCCAGCAGCCCGAAGGCGGGGCATGAGCAGTTCTTC. It is translated as CASSPKAGHEQFF.

V is TRBV5-1 and J is TRBJ1-6, with D possibly matching TRBD1 (5 bases). The germline V gene has CDR1 SGHRS and CDR2 YFSETQ. The germline V and J ends were trimmed by 0 bases and 11 bases, with 6 bases remaining between them. CDR3 length equals 12 residues. In nucleotides, the CDR3 is TGCGCCAGCAGCTTGGAGGGGCCACCCCTCCACTTT. Translation: CASSLEGPPLHF.